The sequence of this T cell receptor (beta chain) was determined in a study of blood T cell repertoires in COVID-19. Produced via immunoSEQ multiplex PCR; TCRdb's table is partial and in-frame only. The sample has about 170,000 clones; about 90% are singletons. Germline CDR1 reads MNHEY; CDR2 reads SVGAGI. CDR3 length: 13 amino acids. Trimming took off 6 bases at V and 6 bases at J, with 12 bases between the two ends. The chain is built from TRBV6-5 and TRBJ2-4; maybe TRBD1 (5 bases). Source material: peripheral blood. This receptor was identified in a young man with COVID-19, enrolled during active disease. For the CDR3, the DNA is TGTGCCAGCAGGTATGCTGACAGAAACATTCAGTACTTC. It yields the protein CASRYADRNIQYF.